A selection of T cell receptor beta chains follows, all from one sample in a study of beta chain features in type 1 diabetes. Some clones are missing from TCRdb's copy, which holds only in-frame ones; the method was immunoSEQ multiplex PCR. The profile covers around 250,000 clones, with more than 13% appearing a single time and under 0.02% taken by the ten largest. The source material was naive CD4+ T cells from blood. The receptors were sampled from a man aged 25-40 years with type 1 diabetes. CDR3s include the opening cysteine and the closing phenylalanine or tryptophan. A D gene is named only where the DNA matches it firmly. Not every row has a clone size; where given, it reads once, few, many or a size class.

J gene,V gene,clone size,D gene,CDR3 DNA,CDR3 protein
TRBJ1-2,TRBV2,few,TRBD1,TGTGCCAGCAGGCCGGGACAGGTGGACTATGGCTACACCTTC,CASRPGQVDYGYTF
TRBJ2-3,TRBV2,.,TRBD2,TGTGCCAGCAGTGCGACTAGCAGCACAGATACGCAGTATTTT,CASSATSSTDTQYF
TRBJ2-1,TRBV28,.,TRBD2,TGTGCCAGCAGTTATGGGACTAGCTTGGGTGAGCAGTTCTTC,CASSYGTSLGEQFF
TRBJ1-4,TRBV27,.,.,TGTGCCAGCAGACCCCGACATTTAGAAAAACTGTTTTTT,CASRPRHLEKLFF
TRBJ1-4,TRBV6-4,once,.,TGTGCCAGCAGTGTCTCCGGGACATCTAATGAAAAACTGTTTTTT,CASSVSGTSNEKLFF
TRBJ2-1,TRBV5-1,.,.,TGCGCCAGCAGCTTGAGCCCAGGGCCGAATGAGCAGTTCTTC,CASSLSPGPNEQFF
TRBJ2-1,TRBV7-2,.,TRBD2,TGTGCCAGCAGCTTCCTACTAGCGTCGAGCTCCTACAATGAGCAGTTCTTC,CASSFLLASSSYNEQFF
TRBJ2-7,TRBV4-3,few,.,TGCGCCAGCAGCCAAGCAGGCATCCTCGGCCCGGCCACCCACGAGCAGTACTTC,CASSQAGILGPATHEQYF
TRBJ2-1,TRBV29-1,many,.,TGCAGCGCCGGTTTGAAATACAATGAGCAGTTCTTC,CSAGLKYNEQFF
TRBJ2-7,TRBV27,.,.,TGTGCCAGGGACCAACTGACAGGTTCCCACGAGCAGTACTTC,CARDQLTGSHEQYF
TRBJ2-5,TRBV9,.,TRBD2,TGTGCCAGCACCTCGGGGGGACAAGAGACCCAGTACTTC,CASTSGGQETQYF
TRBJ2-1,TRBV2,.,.,TGTGCCAGCAGCGAGGTCAGTTACAATGAGCAGTTCTTC,CASSEVSYNEQFF
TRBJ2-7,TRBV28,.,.,TGTGCCACCTCCCAGGGGGGAGAATCGTCCTACGAGCAGTACTTC,CATSQGGESSYEQYF
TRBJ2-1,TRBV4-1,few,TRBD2,TGCGCCAGCAGCCAAAGACTAGCGGGAGATGCAAATGAGCAGTTCTTC,CASSQRLAGDANEQFF
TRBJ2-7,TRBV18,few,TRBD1,TGTGCCAGCTCACCCGACAGGGTGCCCGTCGGGCAGTACTTC,CASSPDRVPVGQYF
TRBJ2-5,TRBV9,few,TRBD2,TGTGCCAGCAGCGTAGCTAGCGGGAGAGGAGAGACCCAGTACTTC,CASSVASGRGETQYF
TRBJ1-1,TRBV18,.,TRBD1,TGTGCCAGCTCACTGTCAGAGGGACAGGGGTTCACTGAAGCTTTCTTT,CASSLSEGQGFTEAFF
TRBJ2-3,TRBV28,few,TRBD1,TGTGCCAGCAGTAGTGGACAGGGGGGCACAGATACGCAGTATTTT,CASSSGQGGTDTQYF
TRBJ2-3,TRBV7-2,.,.,TGTGCCAGCAGCGTCTCGGGGTACACAGATACGCAGTATTTT,CASSVSGYTDTQYF
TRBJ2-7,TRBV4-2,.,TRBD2,TGTGCCAGCAGCCAAGGGACTAGCGGGATTTCCTACGAGCAGTACTTC,CASSQGTSGISYEQYF
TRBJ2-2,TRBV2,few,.,TGTGCCAGCAGTGATTCCAGAGGTCGCACCGGGGAGCTGTTTTTT,CASSDSRGRTGELFF
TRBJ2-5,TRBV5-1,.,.,TGCGCCAGCAGTTACCACTCGGAAGAGACCCAGTACTTC,CASSYHSEETQYF
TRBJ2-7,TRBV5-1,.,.,TGCGCCAGCAGCTTGTTCACAGGGTACTCCTACGAGCAGTACTTC,CASSLFTGYSYEQYF
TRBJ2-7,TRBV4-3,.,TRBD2,TGCGCCAGCAGCCGTTCCCTAGCGGGAGGGGACGAGCAGTACTTC,CASSRSLAGGDEQYF
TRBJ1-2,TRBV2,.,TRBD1,TGTGCCAGCAGTGACGACAGGGGGTACTATGGCTACACCTTC,CASSDDRGYYGYTF
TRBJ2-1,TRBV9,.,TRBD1,TGTGCCAGCAGCGGGGGAGGACAGGGGTATGAGCAGTTCTTC,CASSGGGQGYEQFF
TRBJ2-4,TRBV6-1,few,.,TGTGCCAGCAGTGAAAATCGACCGAGGAACATTCAGTACTTC,CASSENRPRNIQYF
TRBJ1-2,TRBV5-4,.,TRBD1,TGTGCCAGCAGCTTGAGGACAGGCGGCTATGGCTACACCTTC,CASSLRTGGYGYTF
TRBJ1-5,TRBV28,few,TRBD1,TGTGCCAGCTATTCCGGGACAGTTAATCAGCCCCAGCATTTT,CASYSGTVNQPQHF
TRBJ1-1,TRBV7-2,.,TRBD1,TGTGCCAGCAGCTCTGGGACAGGGAACACTGAAGCTTTCTTT,CASSSGTGNTEAFF